The 10 T cell receptor beta chains reported below all come from one sample, sequenced in a study of low-dose radiotherapy and immunotherapy resistance in tumors. Described time point: before trial treatment. TRAV- and TRBV-specific primers, spanning alpha and beta chains, primed first-strand cDNA. The TCRs were subjected to amplification over approximately 18 PCR cycles employing a constant-region primer in conjunction with a V-primer adapter. Using its own MiXCR run on the reads, TCRdb lists one record per CDR3 protein. The table includes 65,000 to 95,000 distinct CDR3 sequences, about 19% detected once. This specimen consisted of PBMCs, obtained before treatment. The source of these receptors is a male donor with prostate cancer.

This clonotype was picked up many times. This chain uses TRBV12-3 or TRBV12-4 with TRBJ2-7, with TRBD1 matching 7 bases. This CDR3 has 14 amino acids. V lost 5 bases, J lost 0 bases, and 4 bases stayed unmatched. CDR3 nucleotides: TGTGCCAGCAGTCTCTCAGGGGGCTCCTACGAGCAGTACTTC. The encoded protein is CASSLSGGSYEQYF.

The chain recombines TRBV5-1 with TRBJ2-7; tentative D call: TRBD2 (5 bases). The CDR3 is 15 amino acids. Germline values: CDR1 SGHRS, CDR2 YFSETQ. V lost 0 bases and J 3 bases, leaving 13 bases between the germline ends. This CDR3 is CASSLGTLGDYEQYF. The CDR3, as DNA: TGCGCCAGCAGCTTGGGGACCCTGGGAGACTACGAGCAGTACTTC.

This clonotype was recorded at least ten times. The chain's CDR3 is CASSWRTGGGQPQHF. In DNA, the CDR3 is TGTGCCAGTAGTTGGAGGACAGGGGGCGGTCAGCCCCAGCATTTT. The genes are TRBV19 and TRBJ1-5; TRBD1 agrees at 11 bases. V lost 5 bases to trimming and J lost 6 bases; unmatched junction nucleotides: 6. The CDR3 has 15 amino acids. Germline lookup yields CDR1 LNHDA and CDR2 SQIVND (reference sequence).

Details on this clonotype: A single base separates this from a much larger clone, so it may be a read error. The chain joins TRBV7-2 to TRBJ2-1; 10 bases align to TRBD2. V shed 2 bases, J shed 5 bases, and the junction held 6 bases outside the gene matches. The CDR3 has 16 residues. Germline CDR1 is SGHTA and CDR2 is FQGNSA. The CDR3 DNA sequence: TGTGCCAGCAGCTTACCGCTAGCGGGGGACAACAATGAGCAGTTCTTC. This gives the protein CASSLPLAGDNNEQFF.

This clonotype was counted ten times or more. The chain carries TRBV10-3 and TRBJ2-3; 10 bases match TRBD1. Losses at the gene ends were 6 bases for V and 4 bases for J; bases not matched to a gene: 4. The CDR3 contains 14 residues. CDR1 ENHRY and CDR2 SYGVKD come from the germline V gene. This chain's CDR3 is CAIRGDRGADTQYF. The CDR3 bases are TGTGCCATCAGGGGGGACAGGGGCGCAGATACGCAGTATTTT.

This clonotype was seen repeatedly, ten times or more. The V gene is TRBV20-1, the J gene TRBJ2-1; D gene uncertain. V shed 2 bases and J shed 3 bases, with 11 bases lying between them. Germline loops: CDR1 DFQATT, CDR2 SNEGSKA (reference sequence). CDR3 length equals 14 residues. As DNA, the CDR3 is TGCAGTGCTAGAAGATCGGTCGGCTACAATGAGCAGTTCTTC. Its protein product is CSARRSVGYNEQFF.

This clonotype was counted at least ten times. The J gene is TRBJ2-1, the V gene TRBV27; D call uncertain. Germline CDR1 reads MNHEY; CDR2 reads SMNVEV (reference sequence). V was trimmed by 5 bases and J by 4 bases, leaving 18 bases between them. This CDR3 region has 16 residues. The CDR3 DNA is TGTGCCAGCAGTCCCCTCCGGCAGAGACAATACAATGAGCAGTTCTTC. Amino acids: CASSPLRQRQYNEQFF.

This clonotype was counted ten times or more. The gene calls are TRBV13 and TRBJ2-5, with a weak D call TRBD1 (5 bases). The germline V gene has CDR1 PRHDT and CDR2 FYEKMQ (reference sequence). This CDR3 has 15 amino acids. The V end lost 5 bases, the J end lost 1 base, and 14 bases lay between the germline ends. CDR3 nucleotides: TGTGCCAGCAGCCAACAATTAGGGGTCCAAGAGACCCAGTACTTC. It translates to CASSQQLGVQETQYF.

The table lists this clonotype with a few counts. The V and J genes are TRBV21-1 and TRBJ2-7. TRBV21-1 is classified as a pseudogene. This CDR3 comprises 13 residues. CDR3 DNA: TGTGCCAGCAGCAAAGACAGACCCTACGAGCAGTACTTC. As protein: CASSKDRPYEQYF.

As to this clonotype: A much larger clone lies a single base off, so this may be a read error. CDR3: CASTRLMAGSTYEQFF. CDR3 in DNA: TGTGCCAGCACCCGACTGATGGCAGGGTCTACCTACGAGCAGTTCTTC. This chain joins TRBV27 and TRBJ2-1; a possible D gene is TRBD1 (5 bases). Germline-derived CDR1 and CDR2 are MNHEY and SMNVEV (reference sequence). V shed 7 bases and J shed 10 bases, with 26 bases lying between them. The CDR3 runs 16 residues.